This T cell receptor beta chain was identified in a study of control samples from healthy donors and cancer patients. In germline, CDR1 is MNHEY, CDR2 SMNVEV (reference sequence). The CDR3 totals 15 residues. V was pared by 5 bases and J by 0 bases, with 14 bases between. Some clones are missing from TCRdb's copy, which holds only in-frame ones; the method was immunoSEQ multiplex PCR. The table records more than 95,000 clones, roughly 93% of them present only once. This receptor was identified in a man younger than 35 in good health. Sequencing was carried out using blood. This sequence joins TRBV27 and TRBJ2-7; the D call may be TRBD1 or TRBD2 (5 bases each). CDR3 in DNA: TGTGCCAGCAGTCTCCGGGACCGAAGCTCCTACGAGCAGTACTTC. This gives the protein CASSLRDRSSYEQYF.